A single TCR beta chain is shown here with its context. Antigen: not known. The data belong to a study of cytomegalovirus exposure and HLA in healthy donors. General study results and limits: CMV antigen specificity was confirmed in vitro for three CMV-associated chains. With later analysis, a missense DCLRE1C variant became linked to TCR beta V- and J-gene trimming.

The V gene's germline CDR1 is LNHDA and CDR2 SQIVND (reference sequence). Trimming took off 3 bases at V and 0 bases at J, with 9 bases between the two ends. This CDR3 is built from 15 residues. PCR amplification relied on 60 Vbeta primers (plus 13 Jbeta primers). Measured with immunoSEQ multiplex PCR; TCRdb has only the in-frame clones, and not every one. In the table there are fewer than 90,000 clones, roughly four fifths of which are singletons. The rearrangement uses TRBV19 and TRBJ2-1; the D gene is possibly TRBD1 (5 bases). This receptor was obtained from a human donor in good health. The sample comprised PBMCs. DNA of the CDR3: TGTGCCAGTAGTATTAAGGGGATCTCCTACAATGAGCAGTTCTTC. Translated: CASSIKGISYNEQFF.